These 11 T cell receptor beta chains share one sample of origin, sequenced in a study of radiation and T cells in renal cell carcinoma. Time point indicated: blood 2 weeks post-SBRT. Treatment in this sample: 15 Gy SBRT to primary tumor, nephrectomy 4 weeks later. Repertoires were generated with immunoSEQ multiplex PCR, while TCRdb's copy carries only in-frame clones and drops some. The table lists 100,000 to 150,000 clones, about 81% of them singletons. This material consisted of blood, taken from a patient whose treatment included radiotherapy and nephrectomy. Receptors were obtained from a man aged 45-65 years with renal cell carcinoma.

CDR3 loop: CASSDALKETQYF. In DNA, the CDR3 is TGCGCCAGCAGTGACGCCTTGAAAGAGACCCAGTACTTC. V gene TRBV10-1 combines with J gene TRBJ2-5; no clear D. V was cut by 3 bases and J by 3 bases, with 8 bases left in between. CDR1 WNHNN and CDR2 SYGVQD come from the germline V gene (reference sequence). The CDR3 spans 13 residues.

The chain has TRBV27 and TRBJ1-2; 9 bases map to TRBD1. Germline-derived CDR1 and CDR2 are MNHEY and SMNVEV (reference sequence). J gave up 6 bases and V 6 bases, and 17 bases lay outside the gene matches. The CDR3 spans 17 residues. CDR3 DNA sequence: TGTGCCAGCAGGGGGCTACCGGGACAGGGAGACCTAAATGGCTACACCTTC. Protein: CASRGLPGQGDLNGYTF.

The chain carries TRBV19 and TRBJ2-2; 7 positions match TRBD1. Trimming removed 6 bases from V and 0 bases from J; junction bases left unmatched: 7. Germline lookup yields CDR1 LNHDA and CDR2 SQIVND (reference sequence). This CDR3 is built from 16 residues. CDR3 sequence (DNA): TGTGCCAGTAGAGGGCTTGGGACAGCGAACACCGGGGAGCTGTTTTTT. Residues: CASRGLGTANTGELFF.

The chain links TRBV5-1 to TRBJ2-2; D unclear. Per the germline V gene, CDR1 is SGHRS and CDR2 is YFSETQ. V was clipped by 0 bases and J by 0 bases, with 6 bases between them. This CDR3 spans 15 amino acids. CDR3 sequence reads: CASSLESANTGELFF. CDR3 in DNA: TGCGCCAGCAGCTTGGAGTCCGCGAACACCGGGGAGCTGTTTTTT.

The CDR3 reads CASSLGLFTDTQYF. In nucleotides, the CDR3 is TGTGCCAGCAGCTTAGGACTTTTCACAGATACGCAGTATTTT. The chain couples TRBV7-2 to TRBJ2-3; D gene unclear. Germline loops: CDR1 SGHTA, CDR2 FQGNSA. The CDR3 runs 14 residues. V was trimmed by 1 base and J by 2 bases, leaving 7 bases between them.

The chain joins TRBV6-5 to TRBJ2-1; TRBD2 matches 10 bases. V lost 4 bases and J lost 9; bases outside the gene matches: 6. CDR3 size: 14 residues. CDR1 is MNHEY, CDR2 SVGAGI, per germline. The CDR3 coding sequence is TGTGCCAGCAGTTTGCTAGCGGGAGATAGTGAGCAGTTCTTC. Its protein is CASSLLAGDSEQFF.

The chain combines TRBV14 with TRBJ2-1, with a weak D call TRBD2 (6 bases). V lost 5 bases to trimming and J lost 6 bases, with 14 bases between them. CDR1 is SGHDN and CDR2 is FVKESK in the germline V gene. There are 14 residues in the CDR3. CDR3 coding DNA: TGTGCCAGCAGCAGACTAGTAGCCCCCAATGAGCAGTTCTTC. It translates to CASSRLVAPNEQFF.

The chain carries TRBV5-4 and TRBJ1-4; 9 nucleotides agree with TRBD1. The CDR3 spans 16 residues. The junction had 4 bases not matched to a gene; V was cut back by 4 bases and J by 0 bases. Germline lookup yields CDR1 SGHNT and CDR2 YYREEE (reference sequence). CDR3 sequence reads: CASSKQGAATNEKLFF. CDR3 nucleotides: TGTGCCAGCAGCAAACAGGGGGCCGCAACTAATGAAAAACTGTTTTTT.

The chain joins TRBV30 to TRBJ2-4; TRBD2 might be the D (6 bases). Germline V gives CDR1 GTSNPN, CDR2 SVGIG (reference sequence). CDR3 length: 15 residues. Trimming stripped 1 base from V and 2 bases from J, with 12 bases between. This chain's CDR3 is CAWSGRELSKNIQYF. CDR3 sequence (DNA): TGTGCCTGGAGTGGGCGGGAACTTTCCAAAAACATTCAGTACTTC.

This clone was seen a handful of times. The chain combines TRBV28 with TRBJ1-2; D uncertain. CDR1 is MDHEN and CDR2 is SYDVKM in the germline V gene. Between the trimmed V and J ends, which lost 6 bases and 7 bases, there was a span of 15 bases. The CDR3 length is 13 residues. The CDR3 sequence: CASSPDTFPGYTF. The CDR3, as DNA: TGTGCCAGCAGCCCTGACACTTTCCCTGGCTACACCTTC.

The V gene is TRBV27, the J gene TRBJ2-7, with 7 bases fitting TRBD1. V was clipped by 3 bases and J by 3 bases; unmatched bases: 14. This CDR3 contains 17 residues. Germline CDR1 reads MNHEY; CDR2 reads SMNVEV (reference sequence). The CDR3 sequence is CASSFSLRQGTLYEQYF. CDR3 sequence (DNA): TGTGCCAGCAGTTTCTCCTTGAGACAGGGAACCCTCTACGAGCAGTACTTC.